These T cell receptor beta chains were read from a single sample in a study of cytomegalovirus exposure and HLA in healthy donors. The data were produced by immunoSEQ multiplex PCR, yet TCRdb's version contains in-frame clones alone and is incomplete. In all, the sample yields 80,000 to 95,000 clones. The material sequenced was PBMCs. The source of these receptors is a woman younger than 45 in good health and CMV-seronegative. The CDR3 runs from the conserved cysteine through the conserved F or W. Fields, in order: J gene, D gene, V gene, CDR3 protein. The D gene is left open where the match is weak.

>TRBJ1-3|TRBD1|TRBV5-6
CASSLRRGLGNTIYF
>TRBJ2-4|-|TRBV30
CAWSAGAKNIQYF
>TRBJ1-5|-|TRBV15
CATSRVGGPQHF
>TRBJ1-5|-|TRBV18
CASSPSTRGKNQPQHF
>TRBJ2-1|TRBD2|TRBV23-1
CASGPPGGWSYNEQFF
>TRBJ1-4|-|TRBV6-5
CASRGRGRNEKLFF
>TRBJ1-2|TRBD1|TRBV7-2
CASSLVGQGVQGYTF
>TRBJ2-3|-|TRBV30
CAWSVGSTDTQYF
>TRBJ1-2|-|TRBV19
CASSAGVIYGYTF
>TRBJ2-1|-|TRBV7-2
CASSLAGGPHEQFF
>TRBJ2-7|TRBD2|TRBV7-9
CASSPGLAGPTEQYF
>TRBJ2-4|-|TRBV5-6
CASSRLGGGLDIQYF
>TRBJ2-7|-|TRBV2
CASRYDGKSYEQYF
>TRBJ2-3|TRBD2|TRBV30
CAWSVHGLAGSTDTQYF
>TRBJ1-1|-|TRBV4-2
CASSQVNSNGRGAKEAFF
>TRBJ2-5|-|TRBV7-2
CASSVLAGNAETQYF
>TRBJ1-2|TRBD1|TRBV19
CASSPGTGIGYTF
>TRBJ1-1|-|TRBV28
CASGYLERGTEAFF
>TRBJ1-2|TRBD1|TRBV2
CASSVQQGQGYGYTF
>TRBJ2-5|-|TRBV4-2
CASSRDRWRETQYF
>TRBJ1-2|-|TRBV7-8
CASSLGTAYGYTF
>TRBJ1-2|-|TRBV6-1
CASSEAWGRDLGGYTF
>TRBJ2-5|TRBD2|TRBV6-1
CASSAGGETQYF
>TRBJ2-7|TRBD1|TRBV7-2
CASSLDRGYEQYF
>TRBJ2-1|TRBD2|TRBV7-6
CASSVFGGGDNEQFF
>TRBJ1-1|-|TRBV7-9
CASSLEGVGTEAFF
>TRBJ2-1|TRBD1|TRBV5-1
CASSRGTGGYNEQFF
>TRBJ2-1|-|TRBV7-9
CASSLVLGDNEQFF
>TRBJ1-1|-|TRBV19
CASSIRNTEAFF
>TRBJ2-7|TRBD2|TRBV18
CASSPMTSSYEQYF
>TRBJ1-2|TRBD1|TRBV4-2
CASSQDPDRGYGYTF
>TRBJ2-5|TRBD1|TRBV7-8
CASSLPGQGETQYF